This T cell receptor (beta chain) emerged from a study of T cells in localized non-small cell lung cancer (dated by TCRdb to the early 2020s). A note on the overall study: The study examined T cell repertoires in a few hundred patients with early-stage NSCLC and compared tumors with uninvolved tumor-adjacent lungs. The cohort was made up of around 250 treatment-naive NSCLC patients whose localized lung tumors had been resected. A mean age of about 66 years was recorded for the NSCLC patients, of whom 120 to 150 were male and 85 to 110 were female.

At diagnosis, peripheral blood, uninvolved tumor-adjacent lung and tumor were collected and stored as a combination of fresh-frozen and FFPE material. The immunoSEQ Assay was used to sequence TCR beta CDR3 regions from DNA. In the original analysis: To compute T cell density, TCR beta template counts were normalized to usable DNA, which was estimated by amplifying housekeeping genes. Richness was estimated with the preseqR package, extrapolating to 400,000 templates for PBMC samples and 120,000 templates for tissue samples. Clonality was defined as one minus Pielou's evenness. Differential abundance testing on productive amino-acid clonotypes, with a minimum total count of 5 and an alpha of 0.1, was used to identify tissue-enriched TCRs. The Jaccard Index and the Morisita Overlap Index were used to measure repertoire overlap between compartments. GLIPH grouped TCR beta CDR3s together with public tetramer-defined viral CDR3s, and a viral motif had to include at least three viral sequences and show V-gene enrichment. TCRdb mirrors the immuneACCESS table, restricted to in-frame sequences. Some clones are absent from its copies; in checked studies, under half trace to an unresolved V gene, and the reason for the others is unknown. The V and J calls and clone size were taken over from that table, and D and trimming were inferred from the DNA. For this sample the table gives 3,500 to 5,000 clones, of which less than 30% were detected only once. Jointly, the top ten make up approximately 8.2% of the sample.

Reading the germline V gene gives CDR1 MDHEN and CDR2 SYDVKM. V and J lose 7 bases and 2 bases, and a span of 8 bases separates them. The CDR3 covers 12 residues, taking in both the cysteine and the phenylalanine. Only the CDR3 portion is preserved as DNA: 36 bases, with reading frame beginning at the first base. To note about this clone: Its antigen has not been determined. Base qualities are not recorded, but no much larger clone differs from it by a single base.

Paper-wide results and their limitations: Because the study design was exploratory, TCR variables were selected using unadjusted p-values without false-discovery rate correction. Uninvolved tumor-adjacent lung showed the highest T cell clonality, higher than tumor, which suggests more focused antigenic responses in the uninvolved tumor-adjacent lung. Because multi-region sequencing of the tumors was not done, intratumor heterogeneity could not be ruled out. Higher blood T cell density associated with longer overall survival, while higher adjacent-lung clonality associated with shorter survival. Of the top 100 tumor clones, a median of roughly 53 were detected in paired uninvolved adjacent lung; under 30 were also among that lung's top 100.

The sequence was obtained from a male donor aged 60 or over with stage I lung adenocarcinoma. The chain uses TRBV28 and TRBJ2-5, with the D gene not confidently named. The input for sequencing was lung tumor tissue, taken before any cancer treatment. In nucleotide form, the sequence is TGTGCCAGCATCCGGCTGCAAGAGACCCAGTACTTC. Its product reads: CASIRLQETQYF.